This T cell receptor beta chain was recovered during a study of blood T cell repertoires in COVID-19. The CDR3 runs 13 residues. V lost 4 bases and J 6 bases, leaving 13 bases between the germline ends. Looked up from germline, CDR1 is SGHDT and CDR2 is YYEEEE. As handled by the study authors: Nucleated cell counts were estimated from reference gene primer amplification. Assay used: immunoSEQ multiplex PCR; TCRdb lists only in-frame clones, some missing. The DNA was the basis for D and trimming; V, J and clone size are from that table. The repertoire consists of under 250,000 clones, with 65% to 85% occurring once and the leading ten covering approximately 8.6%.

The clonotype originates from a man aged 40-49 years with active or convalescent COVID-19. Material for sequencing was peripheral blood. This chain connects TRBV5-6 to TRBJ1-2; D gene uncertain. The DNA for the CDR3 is TGTGCCAGCAGCCGCGACACGGCAGATGGCTACACCTTC. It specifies CASSRDTADGYTF.